The T cell receptor beta chain described here comes from a study of Ad26.COV2.S vaccination and SARS-CoV-2 variants. The wider study: Ad26.COV2.S was injected intramuscularly once or twice, 56 days apart.

V gave up 1 base and J gave up 0 bases, with 10 bases separating them. The CDR3 covers 15 residues. Germline V CDR1 and CDR2: SGHRS, YFSETQ. This clone was detected only once. The antigen remains unidentified. TCRdb's table, derived via immunoSEQ multiplex PCR, lists solely in-frame clones and lacks some. The repertoire includes 350,000 to 500,000 clones, around 91% of them detected once, and around 4.5% sits in the top ten. Indicated treatment: some 20 received Ad26.COV2.S at low or high dose, single or two shots; a few received placebo; per-sample allocation not given. Each sample was drawn 63 days after the first injection (of vaccine or placebo). Study-wide results and limits: The TCR breadth and depth analyses may have produced an underestimate of total T cell responses. CD8+ and CD4+ T cells specific for spike reportedly responded with substantial breadth after vaccination. Spike-specific TCR breadth in vaccine recipients exceeded that seen in placebo recipients.

The V gene is TRBV5-1, the J gene TRBJ2-5; D possibly matches TRBD1 or TRBD2 (5 bases each). The specimen comprised peripheral blood, sampled in a trial of Ad26.COV2.S vaccine versus placebo. This clonotype was sampled from a person between 18 and 60 years old who received the Ad26.COV2.S COVID-19 vaccine or a placebo. CDR3 amino acids: CASSLSRGDQETQYF. As DNA, the CDR3 is TGCGCCAGCAGCTTGAGTAGAGGGGACCAAGAGACCCAGTACTTC.